Following are 9 T cell receptor beta chains from one sample sequenced in a study of healthy donors' naive CD4 and CD8 T cells. Starting from approximately 500 ng of total RNA, TCR libraries were made with linear amplification. TCRdb re-derived calls from the reads in MiXCR, one entry per CDR3 protein. Among about 180,000 distinct CDR3 sequences listed, around 74% were seen once. Sample: naive CD4+ and CD8+ T cells sorted from blood, pooled from several donors. Receptors originate from a pool of human donors in good health; the sample pools cells from several healthy donors.

The rearrangement uses TRBV29-1 and TRBJ2-1; 8 bases fit TRBD2. Germline CDR1 and CDR2: SQVTM and ANQGSEA. CDR3 size: 17 residues. J gave up 2 bases and V 1 base, and 10 bases lay outside the gene matches. For the CDR3, the DNA is TGCAGCGTTGAAGGTTTGGCGGGAGGTTTCCCCTACAATGAGCAGTTCTTC. This encodes CSVEGLAGGFPYNEQFF.

CDR3: CSVEDSRVGGYTF. The CDR3 DNA reads as TGCAGCGTTGAAGATTCCAGGGTGGGAGGCTACACCTTC. V gene TRBV29-1 combines with J gene TRBJ1-2; weak D call: TRBD1 (5 bases). Germline V CDR1 and CDR2: SQVTM, ANQGSEA. Trimming took off 0 bases at V and 8 bases at J, with 13 bases between the two ends. The CDR3 consists of 13 residues.

The chain combines TRBV6-1 with TRBJ2-7; 9 bases match TRBD1. The germline gives CDR1 MNHNS, CDR2 SASEGT. The length of the CDR3 is 16 residues. V shed 0 bases and J 5 bases; nucleotides not matched to a gene: 8. For the CDR3, the DNA is TGTGCCAGCAGTGAAGCGCCACCGGGACAGGGTGACGAGCAGTACTTC. Its protein is CASSEAPPGQGDEQYF.

The chain couples TRBV6-5 to TRBJ1-1, with D perhaps TRBD1 (5 bases). The CDR3 has 13 residues. The V gene's germline CDR1 is MNHEY and CDR2 SVGAGI. V lost 11 bases and J 4 bases, leaving 17 bases between the germline ends. The CDR3: CASTKPGGTEAFF. CDR3 nucleotide sequence: TGTGCCTCGACTAAACCGGGGGGCACTGAAGCTTTCTTT.

The chain is built from TRBV6-5 and TRBJ2-7, with 10 bases aligning to TRBD1. This CDR3 is built from 14 residues. Germline-derived CDR1 and CDR2 are MNHEY and SVGAGI. V lost 6 bases and J lost 5; bases outside the gene matches: 7. The CDR3 loop reads CASSHGQGDNEQYF. As DNA, the CDR3 is TGTGCCAGCAGCCACGGACAGGGGGATAACGAGCAGTACTTC.

The rearrangement joins TRBV29-1 to TRBJ2-2; D might be TRBD2 (6 bases). The V end was cut by 7 bases, the J end by 8 bases, with 17 bases between. There are 13 residues in the CDR3. The germline V gene has CDR1 SQVTM and CDR2 ANQGSEA. The CDR3 DNA reads as TGCAGCGCCGGCGGGACGGCCGAGGGGGAGCTGTTTTTT. Translation: CSAGGTAEGELFF.

The chain combines TRBV5-6 with TRBJ1-2, with D perhaps matching TRBD1 (5 bases). Trimming shortened V by 1 base and J by 4 bases, and 14 bases separated the two germline ends. Germline values: CDR1 SGHDT, CDR2 YYEEEE. The CDR3 extends over 15 amino acids. The chain's CDR3 is CASSLRRQIGYGYTF. The DNA for the CDR3 is TGTGCCAGCAGCTTGAGGCGACAGATTGGCTATGGCTACACCTTC.

This chain links TRBV29-1 with TRBJ2-1; possibly TRBD2 for D (6 bases). Germline V gene sequence: CDR1 SQVTM, CDR2 ANQGSEA. V lost 4 bases and J lost 3, with 16 bases in between. The CDR3 covers 15 residues. This CDR3 reads CSVVVHGGLYNEQFF. DNA for the CDR3: TGCAGCGTTGTCGTCCACGGGGGACTCTACAATGAGCAGTTCTTC.

Only a few counts were recorded for this clonotype. The V call is TRBV6-5, the J call TRBJ2-1, with 7 bases fitting TRBD2. The length of the CDR3 is 16 residues. With 0 bases clipped from V and 8 bases from J, the junction kept 10 bases outside the gene matches. Germline-derived CDR1 and CDR2 are MNHEY and SVGAGI. The CDR3 sequence is CASSYSAGEAAYEQFF. The CDR3 DNA reads as TGTGCCAGCAGTTACTCGGCGGGAGAGGCGGCGTATGAGCAGTTCTTC.